At least ten counts were recorded for the clone carrying this TCR beta chain. The antigen remains undetermined. Genomic DNA, serving as template, underwent TCR beta VDJ and CDR3 profiling. TCRdb re-called the reads with MiXCR, one entry per CDR3 protein. The data hold 150,000 to 200,000 distinct CDR3 sequences, with less than 60% observed a single time. The CDR3 has 13 residues. Trimming cost V 3 bases and J 4 bases, with 9 bases left between them. Patients sequenced had flow cytometry evidence of CD8+CD57+ cell expansion. These data belong to a study of CD8+CD57+ T cells in acquired aplastic anemia. The study, taken as a whole, reports: Patients versus controls showed no significant CD8+ Simpson's diversity difference.

The sample taken for sequencing was sorted CD4+, CD8+, or CD8+CD57+ T cells (not recorded which) from PBMCs. The chain carries TRBV12-3 or TRBV12-4 and TRBJ1-1; D is unresolved. The receptor was derived from a human donor with aplastic anemia. The CDR3 sequence is CASSFGVSTEAFF. For the CDR3, the DNA is TGTGCCAGCAGTTTTGGGGTAAGCACTGAAGCTTTCTTT.